These 5 T cell receptor beta chains share one sample of origin, sequenced in a study of blood T cell repertoires in COVID-19. The protocol was immunoSEQ multiplex PCR, while the TCRdb copy is restricted to in-frame clones and leaves out a portion. Of hundreds of thousands of clones in the sample, around four fifths were seen once. Material for sequencing was peripheral blood. Source of these receptors: a woman in her forties or fifties with active or convalescent COVID-19.

The chain combines TRBV2 with TRBJ2-2; 10 bases map to TRBD2. The CDR3 has 16 amino acids. The ends lost 3 bases at V and 8 bases at J; junction bases unmatched: 9. CDR1 and CDR2 from the germline V gene are SNHLY and FYNNEI. The CDR3: CASSERTSGTAGELFF. The CDR3 nucleotides read TGTGCCAGCAGTGAGCGCACTAGCGGGACGGCAGGGGAGCTGTTTTTT.

As to this clone: The same CDR3 also results from other DNA sequences found in this sample. The rearrangement uses TRBV24-1 and TRBJ2-2; the D is unclear. There are 13 residues in the CDR3. Per germline, CDR1 KGHDR and CDR2 SFDVKD. Trimming pared 5 bases from V and 2 bases from J, leaving 5 bases between. In nucleotides, the CDR3 is TGTGCCACCAGTGGTACTAACACCGGGGAGCTGTTTTTT. Protein: CATSGTNTGELFF.

This chain uses TRBV18 with TRBJ2-1; 14 nucleotides agree with TRBD2. The V gene end was trimmed by 8 bases and the J gene end by 7 bases; junction bases not matched to a gene: 10. The CDR3 extends over 16 amino acids. Per the germline V gene, CDR1 is KGHSH and CDR2 is LQKENI. This CDR3 is CASISGTSGRNNEQFF. The DNA for the CDR3 is TGTGCCAGCATTTCCGGGACTAGCGGGAGAAATAATGAGCAGTTCTTC.

This clone was seen a handful of times. The chain combines TRBV19 with TRBJ1-2, with 10 bases matching TRBD1. V was clipped by 1 base and J by 1 base; unmatched bases: 9. The CDR3 sequence is 18 residues long. Germline CDR1 and CDR2: LNHDA and SQIVND (reference sequence). CDR3 bases: TGTGCCAGTAGTATAGTGGCCGGGGGGACAGGGGATAACTATGGCTACACCTTC. This gives the protein CASSIVAGGTGDNYGYTF.

The chain links TRBV18 to TRBJ1-1, with D unclear. Trimming took 3 bases from V and 1 from J, leaving 15 bases between them. CDR1 is KGHSH, CDR2 LQKENI, per germline. The CDR3 spans 16 residues. The CDR3 DNA reads as TGTGCCAGCTCACCTTTAAGCGCACTCTCGAACACTGAAGCTTTCTTT. The encoded protein is CASSPLSALSNTEAFF.